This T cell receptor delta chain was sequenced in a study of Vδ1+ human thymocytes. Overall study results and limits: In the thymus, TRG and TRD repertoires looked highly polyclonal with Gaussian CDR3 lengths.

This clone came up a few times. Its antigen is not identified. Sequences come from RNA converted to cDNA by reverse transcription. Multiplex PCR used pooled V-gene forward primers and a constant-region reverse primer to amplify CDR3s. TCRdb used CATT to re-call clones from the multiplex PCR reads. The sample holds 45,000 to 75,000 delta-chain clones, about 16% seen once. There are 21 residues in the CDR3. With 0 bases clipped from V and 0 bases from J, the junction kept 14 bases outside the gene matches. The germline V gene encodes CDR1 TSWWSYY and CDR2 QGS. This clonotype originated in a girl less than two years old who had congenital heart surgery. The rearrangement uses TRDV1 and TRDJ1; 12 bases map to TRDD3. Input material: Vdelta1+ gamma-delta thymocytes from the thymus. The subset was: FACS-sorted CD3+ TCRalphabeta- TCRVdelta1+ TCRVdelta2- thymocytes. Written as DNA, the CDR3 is TGTGCTCTTGGGGAACTACCCACCCACCGTACTGGGGGATACTACACCGATAAACTCATCTTT. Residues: CALGELPTHRTGGYYTDKLIF.